The 27 T cell receptor beta chains below all came from one sample that was sequenced in a study of shared clonotypes between healthy human individuals. Clones were sequenced by immunoSEQ multiplex PCR, and TCRdb holds only the in-frame ones, with some missing. The data contain about a million clones, approximately 72% of them singletons. The sequencing input was memory CD4+ T cells sorted from blood. The subset was: CD45RA-negative fraction. Source of these receptors: a man younger than 30 in good health.

The chain uses TRBV27 and TRBJ1-1; D is perhaps TRBD1 (5 bases). CDR1 is MNHEY, CDR2 SMNVEV, per germline (reference sequence). Trimming stripped 3 bases from V and 0 bases from J, with 11 bases between. CDR3 length equals 15 residues. The DNA of the CDR3 is TGTGCCAGCAGTTTTTGGGGCAGAGTGAACACTGAAGCTTTCTTT. Encoded protein: CASSFWGRVNTEAFF.

This chain uses TRBV19 with TRBJ2-5; TRBD1 might be the D (7 bases). Germline V gene data show CDR1 as LNHDA and CDR2 as SQIVND (reference sequence). There are 13 residues in the CDR3. The ends were cut back, 6 bases at V and 9 bases at J, with 17 bases in the middle. The CDR3 region is CASSTSRGEAQYF. CDR3 coding DNA: TGTGCCAGTAGCACATCCAGGGGGGAGGCCCAGTACTTC.

The chain is built from TRBV6-1 and TRBJ2-7; 7 bases agree with TRBD2. The length of the CDR3 is 15 residues. Germline trimming cut 4 bases from V and 5 bases from J; bases unmatched to any gene: 11. Germline lookup yields CDR1 MNHNS and CDR2 SASEGT. The CDR3 region has the DNA TGTGCCAGCAGTGTCCTTGACGGGGGGACCCACGAGCAGTACTTC. Its translation: CASSVLDGGTHEQYF.

J is TRBJ2-5 and V is TRBV7-2; a weak D match, TRBD1 (6 bases). The CDR3 totals 13 residues. Deletions cut 5 bases from V and 1 base from J, with 8 bases between. Per the germline V gene, CDR1 is SGHTA and CDR2 is FQGNSA. Here the CDR3 reads CASSPGAQETQYF. The CDR3 nucleotides are TGTGCCAGCAGCCCAGGGGCCCAAGAGACCCAGTACTTC.

This chain links TRBV4-3 with TRBJ2-7; TRBD2 matches 14 bases. Germline V gives CDR1 LGHNA, CDR2 YSLEER. V was clipped by 1 base and J by 10 bases; unmatched bases: 3. This CDR3 contains 14 residues. As DNA, the CDR3 is TGCGCCAGCAGCCAAGGACTAGCGGGAGGGCCCCAGTACTTC. Translation gives CASSQGLAGGPQYF.

The genes are TRBV5-5 and TRBJ2-5; 7 nucleotides agree with TRBD2. Germline V gene sequence: CDR1 SGHKS, CDR2 YYEKEE (reference sequence). J lost 5 bases, V lost 0 bases, and 10 bases had no gene match. The CDR3 spans 16 residues. CDR3 region: CASSLGLALFSETQYF. In nucleotides, the CDR3 is TGTGCCAGCAGCTTGGGACTAGCTCTATTTTCGGAGACCCAGTACTTC.

V and J are TRBV4-3 and TRBJ2-2; a possible D gene is TRBD2 (6 bases). CDR1 and CDR2 from the germline V gene are LGHNA and YSLEER. This CDR3 region has 15 residues. The V end was cut by 7 bases, the J end by 6 bases, with 18 bases between. The CDR3 DNA reads as TGCGCCAGCACACGCAGGAGGGGTTCGCCCGGGGAGCTGTTTTTT. Its translation is CASTRRRGSPGELFF.

This chain joins TRBV9 and TRBJ2-2; 10 bases agree with TRBD2. The V gene end was trimmed by 4 bases and the J gene end by 2 bases; junction bases not matched to a gene: 8. Germline assignment: CDR1 SGDLS and CDR2 YYNGEE. There are 17 residues in the CDR3. The CDR3 sequence: CASSPDSGGFNTGELFF. The CDR3 DNA reads as TGTGCCAGCAGCCCCGATAGCGGGGGGTTTAACACCGGGGAGCTGTTTTTT. Full variable domain (outside the CDR3, taken from reference TRBV9 and TRBJ2-2): DSGVTQTPKHLITATGQRVTLRCSPRSGDLSVYWYQQSLDQGLQFLIQYYNGEERAKGNILERFSAQQFPDLHSELNLSSLELGDSALYFCASSPDSGGFNTGELFFGEGSRLTVL.

J is TRBJ2-6 and V is TRBV5-1; D might be TRBD2 (5 bases). The CDR3 totals 17 residues. CDR1 SGHRS and CDR2 YFSETQ come from the germline V gene. V shed 0 bases and J shed 0 bases, with 10 bases lying between them. DNA of the CDR3: TGCGCCAGCAGCTTGGAGGTCAGCGGCTCTGGGGCCAACGTCCTGACTTTC. Its protein product is CASSLEVSGSGANVLTF.

V is TRBV7-2 and J is TRBJ2-7, with 10 nucleotides matching TRBD1. J was trimmed by 9 bases and V by 1 base; bases with no gene match: 0. CDR1 is SGHTA and CDR2 is FQGNSA in the germline V gene. This CDR3 spans 12 amino acids. CDR3 amino acids: CASSLGTGGQYF. The CDR3 DNA reads as TGTGCCAGCAGCTTAGGGACAGGGGGGCAGTACTTC.

The gene calls are TRBV4-3 and TRBJ1-2; 12 nucleotides line up with TRBD1. Per the germline V gene, CDR1 is LGHNA and CDR2 is YSLEER. This CDR3 comprises 16 residues. J lost 7 bases, V lost 0 bases, and 6 bases had no gene match. The CDR3 nucleotides are TGCGCCAGCAGCCAAGATATTGGGACAGGGGGCCGTGGCTACACCTTC. Translated, it gives CASSQDIGTGGRGYTF.

The chain joins TRBV4-2 to TRBJ1-5; unclear D gene. This CDR3 spans 15 amino acids. Germline V gene data show CDR1 as LGHNA and CDR2 as YNFKEQ. With 3 bases removed from V and 4 bases from J, the gap between germline ends came to 13 bases. In DNA form, the CDR3 reads TGTGCCAGCAGCCAGGAAAAGACTGAGAATCAGCCCCAGCATTTT. It codes for CASSQEKTENQPQHF.

This clone appeared once. This chain joins TRBV7-2 and TRBJ2-1; 11 positions agree with TRBD2. Per germline, CDR1 SGHTA and CDR2 FQGNSA. The CDR3 length is 16 residues. V lost 5 bases, J lost 2 bases, and 5 bases stayed unmatched. In nucleotides, the CDR3 is TGTGCCAGCAGCCCATTTAGCGGGGGGGCCTACAATGAGCAGTTCTTC. Protein sequence: CASSPFSGGAYNEQFF.

This clone was seen a few times. V and J are TRBV7-9 and TRBJ2-7, with 7 bases matching TRBD2. Germline CDR1 and CDR2: SEHNR and FQNEAQ (reference sequence). The CDR3 sequence is 15 residues long. V lost 0 bases, J lost 5 bases, and 7 bases stayed unmatched. Here the CDR3 DNA reads TGTGCCAGCAGCTTAGCGGGGAGGGCTCTCAACGAGCAGTACTTC. Its protein is CASSLAGRALNEQYF.

This chain links TRBV2 with TRBJ1-6, with TRBD1 matching over 7 bases. The length of the CDR3 is 13 residues. Germline V CDR1 and CDR2: SNHLY, FYNNEI. V shed 6 bases and J 9 bases; nucleotides not matched to a gene: 5. The CDR3: CASRDREGSPLHF. The CDR3 nucleotides are TGTGCCAGCAGAGACAGGGAGGGTTCACCCCTCCACTTT.

The count of this clone is one. The CDR3 bases are TGTGCCAGCAGTCGTCGCCTAGCGGCGAACACCGGGGAGCTGTTTTTT. Its protein is CASSRRLAANTGELFF. The chain combines TRBV7-2 with TRBJ2-2; the match to TRBD2 covers 7 bases. The CDR3 runs 16 residues. Germline V CDR1 and CDR2: SGHTA, FQGNSA. Trimming cost V 6 bases and J 0 bases; bases outside gene matches: 7.

This chain joins TRBV2 and TRBJ1-5; D is ambiguous. Trimming took off 2 bases at V and 4 bases at J, with 9 bases between the two ends. The germline V gene encodes CDR1 SNHLY and CDR2 FYNNEI. The CDR3 spans 14 residues. CDR3 DNA: TGTGCCAGCAGTGAACTTCGTGAGAATCAGCCCCAGCATTTT. Amino acid sequence: CASSELRENQPQHF.

CDR3 sequence: CASTSGGRDLGNTIYF. DNA for the CDR3: TGTGCCAGCACCTCAGGTGGGAGAGATCTGGGAAACACCATATATTTT. The chain employs TRBV25-1 and TRBJ1-3; unclear D gene. Trimming took off 7 bases at V and 4 bases at J, with 20 bases between the two ends. Germline CDR1 is MGHDK and CDR2 is SYGVNS. The CDR3 consists of 16 residues.

V gene TRBV6-5 combines with J gene TRBJ2-7; 8 bases map to TRBD1. V lost 1 base, J lost 2 bases, and 7 bases stayed unmatched. Germline V gene sequence: CDR1 MNHEY, CDR2 SVGAGI. The CDR3 consists of 16 residues. The CDR3 loop is CASSYFRDRGTYEQYF. CDR3 nucleotides: TGTGCCAGCAGTTACTTCCGTGACAGGGGCACCTACGAGCAGTACTTC.

This sequence joins TRBV5-1 and TRBJ1-5; D is ambiguous. Trimming pared 3 bases from V and 3 bases from J, leaving 7 bases between. The CDR3 consists of 13 residues. CDR1 and CDR2 (germline): SGHRS, YFSETQ. For the CDR3, the DNA is TGCGCCAGCAGCTCCACCCCCAATCAGCCCCAGCATTTT. Translating gives CASSSTPNQPQHF.

The rearrangement uses TRBV7-9 and TRBJ1-1; the D is unclear. Germline CDR1 is SEHNR and CDR2 is FQNEAQ (reference sequence). The germline V and J ends were trimmed by 7 bases and 0 bases, with 6 bases remaining between them. The CDR3 is made up of 12 amino acids. This CDR3 is CASNSLNTEAFF. The CDR3 coding sequence is TGTGCCAGCAACTCGTTGAACACTGAAGCTTTCTTT.

This chain connects TRBV28 to TRBJ1-5; D unresolved. Per germline, CDR1 MDHEN and CDR2 SYDVKM. This CDR3 contains 14 residues. V dropped 8 bases and J dropped 0 bases, with 11 bases sitting between them. This chain's CDR3 is CASLTAYSNQPQHF. CDR3 nucleotide sequence: TGTGCCAGCCTCACAGCTTATAGCAATCAGCCCCAGCATTTT.

A note on this clone: The identical CDR3 is also encoded by other nucleotide sequences in the sample. The rearrangement joins TRBV9 to TRBJ2-5; TRBD2 agrees at 9 bases. Per the germline V gene, CDR1 is SGDLS and CDR2 is YYNGEE. This CDR3 spans 15 amino acids. Trimming at V came to 2 bases and at J to 5 bases, leaving 7 bases not matched to a gene. The CDR3 loop is CASSVDSGRSETQYF. CDR3 bases: TGTGCCAGCAGCGTGGATAGCGGGAGATCTGAGACCCAGTACTTC.

The V call is TRBV27, the J call TRBJ2-7, with D perhaps TRBD2 (6 bases). CDR3 length: 15 residues. Trimming cost V 4 bases and J 0 bases, with 13 bases left between them. Germline assignment: CDR1 MNHEY and CDR2 SMNVEV (reference sequence). The CDR3 here is CASSYLGGSSYEQYF. In DNA, the CDR3 is TGTGCCAGCAGTTATCTTGGAGGGAGCTCCTACGAGCAGTACTTC.

The genes are TRBV29-1 and TRBJ2-5, with 12 bases that match TRBD2. CDR3 size: 13 residues. V lost 5 bases to trimming and J lost 11 bases; unmatched junction nucleotides: 9. Germline V gene lookup returns CDR1 SQVTM and CDR2 ANQGSEA. This chain's CDR3 is CSVRRLAGDSQYF. CDR3 in DNA: TGCAGCGTTCGAAGACTAGCGGGGGATTCACAGTACTTC.

The chain joins TRBV7-8 to TRBJ2-6; 9 positions match TRBD1. Germline V gene sequence: CDR1 SGHVS, CDR2 FQNEAQ. Trimming removed 5 bases from V and 2 bases from J; junction bases left unmatched: 10. The CDR3 spans 18 residues. Here the CDR3 DNA reads TGTGCCAGCAGCCCCCGGACAGGGGTTAGGGCTGGGGCCAACGTCCTGACTTTC. It specifies CASSPRTGVRAGANVLTF.

Only a few counts were recorded for this clone. The CDR3 DNA sequence: TGTGCCAGCTCACCCTTGACTGATCAGCCCCAGCATTTT. It encodes CASSPLTDQPQHF. The chain uses TRBV18 and TRBJ1-5; D uncertain. This CDR3 has 13 amino acids. The V gene's germline CDR1 is KGHSH and CDR2 LQKENI. V was clipped by 3 bases and J by 5 bases, with 8 bases between them.